The 16 T cell receptor beta chains below all came from one sample that was sequenced in a study of cytomegalovirus exposure and HLA in healthy donors. PCR primers comprised 60 Vbeta and 13 Jbeta primers. Using immunoSEQ multiplex PCR, the repertoire was profiled, and TCRdb retains in-frame clones only, with some absent. The sample yields roughly 140,000 clones, around three quarters seen once. Sequencing input: PBMCs. The source of these receptors is a woman younger than 30 in good health and CMV-seropositive.

This chain joins TRBV18 and TRBJ2-1, with a weak D call TRBD1 (5 bases). Germline V gene lookup returns CDR1 KGHSH and CDR2 LQKENI. The ends were cut back, 1 base at V and 7 bases at J, with 17 bases in the middle. CDR3 length equals 16 residues. DNA of the CDR3: TGTGCCAGCTCACCACGTGTCAGGGCCCCCGCTAATGAGCAGTTCTTC. Amino acid sequence: CASSPRVRAPANEQFF.

Comments on this clone: The junction departs from germline at one end; a sequencing error may be responsible. The chain is built from TRBV5-6 and TRBJ2-6, with TRBD2 matching 8 bases. CDR1 and CDR2 from the germline V gene are SGHDT and YYEEEE. The CDR3 has 15 residues. The CDR3 DNA reads TGTGCCAGCAGCTGGGGGCAAGCGGGGGCCAACGGCCTGACTTTC. Its translation: CASSWGQAGANGLTF.

This clone was counted a few times. The chain couples TRBV9 to TRBJ2-3, with D maybe TRBD2 (5 bases). The CDR3 loop spans 15 amino acids. The germline gives CDR1 SGDLS, CDR2 YYNGEE. Trimming stripped 6 bases from V and 1 base from J, with 15 bases between. This chain's CDR3 is CASTRSRAGTDTQYF. CDR3 sequence (DNA): TGTGCCAGCACCCGCTCGAGGGCGGGCACAGATACGCAGTATTTT.

The gene calls are TRBV19 and TRBJ2-5; 12 bases line up with TRBD2. The V gene's germline CDR1 is LNHDA and CDR2 SQIVND (reference sequence). After removal of 3 bases from V and 3 bases from J, the junction contained 2 bases not matched to a gene. This CDR3 contains 15 residues. CDR3 coding DNA: TGTGCCAGTAGTATGCTAGCGGGGGGGAAAGAGACCCAGTACTTC. Translating it yields CASSMLAGGKETQYF.

The CDR3 DNA sequence: TGTGCCAGCTCACCATCGCGCTACTATGGCTACACCTTC. It encodes CASSPSRYYGYTF. This chain uses TRBV18 with TRBJ1-2; D not certain. V was trimmed by 2 bases and J by 3 bases, leaving 7 bases between them. CDR1 is KGHSH and CDR2 is LQKENI in the germline V gene. The CDR3 loop spans 13 amino acids. Supplemented by reference TRBV18 and TRBJ1-2, the full variable domain reads NAGVMQNPRHLVRRRGQEARLRCSPMKGHSHVYWYRQLPEEGLKFMVYLQKENIIDESGMPKERFSAEFPKEGPSILRIQQVVRGDSAAYFCASSPSRYYGYTFGSGTRLTVV.

The chain is built from TRBV5-4 and TRBJ1-2; perhaps TRBD1 as D (6 bases). The CDR3 spans 15 residues. V lost 2 bases and J lost 4, with 15 bases in between. Germline V CDR1 and CDR2: SGHNT, YYREEE (reference sequence). CDR3 loop: CASSLAGDPSYGYTF. CDR3 coding DNA: TGTGCCAGCAGCTTAGCAGGGGATCCTAGCTATGGCTACACCTTC.

Notes on this clone: The junction differs from germline at one of its ends, possibly a read error. J is TRBJ2-7 and V is TRBV7-9; tentatively, D is TRBD1 (6 bases). The germline CDR1 and CDR2 sequences are SEHNR and FQNEAQ (reference sequence). The CDR3 covers 15 residues. CDR3 protein: CSSSLGEGVTYEQYF. The CDR3, as DNA: TGTTCCAGCAGCTTAGGCGAGGGGGTAACCTACGAGCAGTACTTC.

This rearrangement joins TRBV10-3 to TRBJ1-1; 9 positions agree with TRBD1. CDR3 length: 14 amino acids. Germline CDR1 and CDR2: ENHRY and SYGVKD. With V trimmed by 5 bases and J by 4 bases, 5 bases remained unmatched. The CDR3, as DNA: TGTGCCATCAGTAGACAGGGGGAACGCACTGAAGCTTTCTTT. Its translation: CAISRQGERTEAFF.

The gene calls are TRBV25-1 and TRBJ2-7; TRBD1 agrees at 8 bases. The CDR3 is 15 residues long. Germline CDR1 reads MGHDK; CDR2 reads SYGVNS. After removal of 2 bases from V and 0 bases from J, the junction contained 3 bases not matched to a gene. The CDR3 spells CASSEDRGSSYEQYF. In DNA form, the CDR3 reads TGTGCCAGCAGTGAAGACAGGGGTTCCTCCTACGAGCAGTACTTC.

Here the CDR3 reads CASSPSNDAGPVNSPLHF. As DNA, the CDR3 is TGCGCCAGCAGCCCTTCCAATGATGCGGGACCGGTAAATTCACCCCTCCACTTT. The rearrangement links TRBV4-1 to TRBJ1-6; D perhaps matches TRBD1 (5 bases). CDR1 MGHRA and CDR2 YSYEKL come from the germline V gene. CDR3 size: 18 residues. Deletions cut 4 bases from V and 7 bases from J, with 23 bases between.

The chain links TRBV4-1 to TRBJ2-1; maybe TRBD1 (5 bases). V gave up 4 bases and J gave up 1 base, with 17 bases separating them. The CDR3 has 17 amino acids. Germline V gene sequence: CDR1 MGHRA, CDR2 YSYEKL. The chain's CDR3 is CASSLRQTTVSYNEQFF. CDR3 sequence (DNA): TGCGCCAGCAGCCTTCGACAGACGACAGTTTCCTACAATGAGCAGTTCTTC.

The J gene is TRBJ2-3, the V gene TRBV30; 7 positions match TRBD2. Per germline, CDR1 GTSNPN and CDR2 SVGIG (reference sequence). The CDR3 is 13 residues long. Losses at the gene ends were 6 bases for V and 1 base for J; bases not matched to a gene: 4. The CDR3 is CACGGRGTDTQYF. The CDR3 DNA sequence: TGTGCCTGCGGGGGGAGGGGCACAGATACGCAGTATTTT.

The chain recombines TRBV5-1 with TRBJ2-2, with TRBD1 matching over 10 bases. Losses at the gene ends were 5 bases for V and 5 bases for J; bases not matched to a gene: 3. CDR1 and CDR2 (germline): SGHRS, YFSETQ. The CDR3 has 14 amino acids. The CDR3 sequence is CASRAGQGTGELFF. The DNA of the CDR3 is TGCGCCAGCAGAGCGGGACAGGGGACCGGGGAGCTGTTTTTT.

The rearrangement joins TRBV7-8 to TRBJ1-2; 9 bases agree with TRBD1. Trimming cost V 5 bases and J 8 bases; bases outside gene matches: 6. This CDR3 has 13 residues. Germline assignment: CDR1 SGHVS and CDR2 FQNEAQ. The CDR3 loop is CASSPQTGGGYTF. As DNA, the CDR3 is TGTGCCAGCAGCCCCCAGACAGGGGGAGGCTACACCTTC.

The J gene is TRBJ2-3, the V gene TRBV5-8, with 15 bases aligning to TRBD2. The ends lost 3 bases at V and 0 bases at J; junction bases unmatched: 5. Germline loops: CDR1 SGHTS, CDR2 YDEGEE. The CDR3 covers 18 residues. This CDR3 reads CASSSGLAGGTSTDTQYF. CDR3 nucleotide sequence: TGTGCCAGCAGCTCGGGACTAGCGGGGGGAACTAGCACAGATACGCAGTATTTT. The variable domain in full, with the rest retrieved from reference TRBV5-8 and TRBJ2-3, is EAGVTQSPTHLIKTRGQQATLRCSPISGHTSVYWYQQALGLGLQFLLWYDEGEERNRGNFPPRFSGRQFPNYSSELNVNALELEDSALYLCASSSGLAGGTSTDTQYFGPGTRLTVL.

V and J are TRBV10-3 and TRBJ1-2, with D tentatively TRBD1 (5 bases). CDR1 ENHRY and CDR2 SYGVKD come from the germline V gene. The length of the CDR3 is 12 residues. V was pared by 0 bases and J by 8 bases, with 7 bases between. The CDR3 loop is CAISESRQGYTF. The CDR3 region has the DNA TGTGCCATCAGTGAGTCGCGACAGGGCTACACCTTC.